Presented here are 13 T cell receptor beta chains from one specimen sequenced in a study of control samples from healthy donors and cancer patients. Sequenced by immunoSEQ multiplex PCR; TCRdb stores in-frame clones only, minus some. Here the sample spans 100,000 to 150,000 clones, roughly 87% being singletons. Sequencing was carried out using blood. These receptors originate from a man aged 18 to 29 in good health.

This chain links TRBV5-8 with TRBJ2-4; tentatively, D is TRBD1 (5 bases). The germline V gene encodes CDR1 SGHTS and CDR2 YDEGEE. The CDR3 is made up of 15 amino acids. V was pared by 2 bases and J by 0 bases, with 9 bases between. As DNA, the CDR3 is TGTGCCAGCAGCTTACAGGAGTTAGCCAAAAACATTCAGTACTTC. Encoded protein: CASSLQELAKNIQYF.

V gene TRBV14 combines with J gene TRBJ1-2; D possibly corresponds to TRBD1 (6 bases). This CDR3 has 14 amino acids. Trimming removed 0 bases at V and 8 bases at J, with 13 bases between. The germline V gene encodes CDR1 SGHDN and CDR2 FVKESK. The CDR3 DNA sequence: TGTGCCAGCAGCCAAGATTTGGGGGCAGGGGGCTACACCTTC. Translating gives CASSQDLGAGGYTF. The full variable domain, with the rest looked up from reference TRBV14 and TRBJ1-2, is EAGVTQFPSHSVIEKGQTVTLRCDPISGHDNLYWYRRVMGKEIKFLLHFVKESKQDESGMPNNRFLAERTGGTYSTLKVQPAELEDSGVYFCASSQDLGAGGYTFGSGTRLTVV.

The chain employs TRBV7-6 and TRBJ2-3; D possibly corresponds to TRBD2 (6 bases). The CDR3 spans 16 residues. Germline loops: CDR1 SGHVS, CDR2 FNYEAQ. V was trimmed by 1 base and J by 6 bases, leaving 17 bases between them. Here the CDR3 DNA reads TGTGCCAGCAGCTTAGTTTTGACTAAGGAGGGGGATACGCAGTATTTT. This sequence encodes CASSLVLTKEGDTQYF.

The chain carries TRBV7-3 and TRBJ2-7, with TRBD2 matching 7 bases. CDR3 size: 16 residues. Germline CDR1 is SGHTA and CDR2 is FQGTGA. Trimming cost V 5 bases and J 3 bases; bases outside gene matches: 13. CDR3 coding DNA: TGTGCCAGCAGCCCTAACGGGGGGAACAGTTTCTACGAGCAGTACTTC. Amino acid sequence: CASSPNGGNSFYEQYF.

The chain combines TRBV7-8 with TRBJ2-2; D is ambiguous. The CDR3 has 14 residues. V shed 1 base and J shed 5 bases, with 8 bases lying between them. The germline CDR1 and CDR2 sequences are SGHVS and FQNEAQ. CDR3 sequence: CASSLEVLTGELFF. The DNA of the CDR3 is TGTGCCAGCAGCTTAGAAGTCCTTACCGGGGAGCTGTTTTTT.

The chain carries TRBV25-1 and TRBJ2-6; 7 bases align to TRBD1. CDR1 and CDR2 from the germline V gene are MGHDK and SYGVNS. Trimming cost V 4 bases and J 4 bases; bases outside gene matches: 10. The CDR3 spans 17 residues. The CDR3 coding sequence is TGTGCCAGCAGTGTCCGGACAGGTCTCAAAGGGGCCAACGTCCTGACTTTC. Translated: CASSVRTGLKGANVLTF. Variable domain in full (rest from reference TRBV25-1 and TRBJ2-6): EADIYQTPRYLVIGTGKKITLECSQTMGHDKMYWYQQDPGMELHLIHYSYGVNSTEKGDLSSESTVSRIRTEHFPLTLESARPSHTSQYLCASSVRTGLKGANVLTFGAGSRLTVL.

This CDR3 is CASGLVHGSYEQYF. The CDR3, as DNA: TGTGCTAGTGGTTTGGTACATGGATCCTACGAGCAGTACTTC. The rearrangement joins TRBV12-5 to TRBJ2-7; D not certain. CDR1 is LGHNT and CDR2 is FRNRAP in the germline V gene. The CDR3 spans 14 residues. With 0 bases removed from V and 1 base from J, the gap between germline ends came to 7 bases.

The chain joins TRBV19 to TRBJ1-5; no clear D gene. V lost 3 bases and J lost 0, with 12 bases in between. This CDR3 spans 16 amino acids. The germline CDR1 and CDR2 sequences are LNHDA and SQIVND (reference sequence). This CDR3 is CASSIRVSTSNQPQHF. The CDR3 nucleotides are TGTGCCAGTAGTATCCGGGTCTCGACTAGCAATCAGCCCCAGCATTTT.

The V and J genes are TRBV5-1 and TRBJ2-4; 7 bases agree with TRBD1. CDR1 and CDR2 from the germline V gene are SGHRS and YFSETQ. The J segment lost 7 bases and the V segment lost 5 bases, leaving 18 bases of the junction unmatched. The CDR3 is made up of 17 amino acids. CDR3 sequence: CASSIQGTLAKGNIQYF. The CDR3 DNA follows: TGCGCCAGCAGTATACAGGGGACCTTAGCCAAGGGGAACATTCAGTACTTC.

The rearrangement uses TRBV11-2 and TRBJ1-1; the match to TRBD1 covers 7 bases. The CDR3 contains 15 residues. Germline loops: CDR1 SGHAT, CDR2 FQNNGV. The trim removed 5 bases at V and 2 bases at J, leaving 8 bases unmatched. CDR3 bases: TGTGCCAGCAGCCCACGGGACAGATCAAACACTGAAGCTTTCTTT. Amino acids: CASSPRDRSNTEAFF.

This clone was detected once. V is TRBV5-1 and J is TRBJ1-6; 8 bases fit TRBD1. The length of the CDR3 is 14 residues. V dropped 6 bases and J dropped 10; count of bases not matched to a gene: 9. Germline values: CDR1 SGHRS, CDR2 YFSETQ. CDR3 DNA: TGCGCCAGCACCTCGGACAGGGAGGGATCACCCCTCCACTTT. This encodes CASTSDREGSPLHF. Full variable domain (outside the CDR3, taken from reference TRBV5-1 and TRBJ1-6): KAGVTQTPRYLIKTRGQQVTLSCSPISGHRSVSWYQQTPGQGLQFLFEYFSETQRNKGNFPGRFSGRQFSNSRSEMNVSTLELGDSALYLCASTSDREGSPLHFGNGTRLTVT.

The V call is TRBV7-2, the J call TRBJ1-4; 9 bases match TRBD1. Per germline, CDR1 SGHTA and CDR2 FQGNSA. With V trimmed by 3 bases and J by 5 bases, 7 bases remained unmatched. CDR3 size: 16 residues. The CDR3 coding sequence is TGTGCCAGCAGCTTTTGGGGGACAGGGCTAAATGAAAAACTGTTTTTT. Protein: CASSFWGTGLNEKLFF.

The rearrangement uses TRBV12-3 or TRBV12-4 and TRBJ1-1; no definite D call. This CDR3 comprises 11 residues. V lost 5 bases to trimming and J lost 6 bases, with 7 bases between them. This CDR3 is CASSIGPEAFF. The CDR3 DNA reads TGTGCCAGCAGTATAGGCCCTGAAGCTTTCTTT.